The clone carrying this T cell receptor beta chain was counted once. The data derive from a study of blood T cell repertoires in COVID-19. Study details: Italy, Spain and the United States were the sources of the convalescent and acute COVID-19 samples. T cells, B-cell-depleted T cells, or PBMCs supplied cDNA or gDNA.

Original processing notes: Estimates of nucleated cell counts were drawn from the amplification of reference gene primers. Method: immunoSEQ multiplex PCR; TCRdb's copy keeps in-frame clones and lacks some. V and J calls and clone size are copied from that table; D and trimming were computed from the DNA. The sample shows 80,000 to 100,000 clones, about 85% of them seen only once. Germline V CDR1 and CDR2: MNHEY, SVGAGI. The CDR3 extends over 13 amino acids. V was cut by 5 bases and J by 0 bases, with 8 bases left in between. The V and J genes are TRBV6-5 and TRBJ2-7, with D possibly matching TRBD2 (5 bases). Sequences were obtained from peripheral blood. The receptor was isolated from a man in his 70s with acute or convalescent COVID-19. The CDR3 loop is CASSRGPSYEQYV. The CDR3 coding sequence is TGTGCCAGCAGTCGGGGTCCCTCCTACGAGCAGTACGTC.